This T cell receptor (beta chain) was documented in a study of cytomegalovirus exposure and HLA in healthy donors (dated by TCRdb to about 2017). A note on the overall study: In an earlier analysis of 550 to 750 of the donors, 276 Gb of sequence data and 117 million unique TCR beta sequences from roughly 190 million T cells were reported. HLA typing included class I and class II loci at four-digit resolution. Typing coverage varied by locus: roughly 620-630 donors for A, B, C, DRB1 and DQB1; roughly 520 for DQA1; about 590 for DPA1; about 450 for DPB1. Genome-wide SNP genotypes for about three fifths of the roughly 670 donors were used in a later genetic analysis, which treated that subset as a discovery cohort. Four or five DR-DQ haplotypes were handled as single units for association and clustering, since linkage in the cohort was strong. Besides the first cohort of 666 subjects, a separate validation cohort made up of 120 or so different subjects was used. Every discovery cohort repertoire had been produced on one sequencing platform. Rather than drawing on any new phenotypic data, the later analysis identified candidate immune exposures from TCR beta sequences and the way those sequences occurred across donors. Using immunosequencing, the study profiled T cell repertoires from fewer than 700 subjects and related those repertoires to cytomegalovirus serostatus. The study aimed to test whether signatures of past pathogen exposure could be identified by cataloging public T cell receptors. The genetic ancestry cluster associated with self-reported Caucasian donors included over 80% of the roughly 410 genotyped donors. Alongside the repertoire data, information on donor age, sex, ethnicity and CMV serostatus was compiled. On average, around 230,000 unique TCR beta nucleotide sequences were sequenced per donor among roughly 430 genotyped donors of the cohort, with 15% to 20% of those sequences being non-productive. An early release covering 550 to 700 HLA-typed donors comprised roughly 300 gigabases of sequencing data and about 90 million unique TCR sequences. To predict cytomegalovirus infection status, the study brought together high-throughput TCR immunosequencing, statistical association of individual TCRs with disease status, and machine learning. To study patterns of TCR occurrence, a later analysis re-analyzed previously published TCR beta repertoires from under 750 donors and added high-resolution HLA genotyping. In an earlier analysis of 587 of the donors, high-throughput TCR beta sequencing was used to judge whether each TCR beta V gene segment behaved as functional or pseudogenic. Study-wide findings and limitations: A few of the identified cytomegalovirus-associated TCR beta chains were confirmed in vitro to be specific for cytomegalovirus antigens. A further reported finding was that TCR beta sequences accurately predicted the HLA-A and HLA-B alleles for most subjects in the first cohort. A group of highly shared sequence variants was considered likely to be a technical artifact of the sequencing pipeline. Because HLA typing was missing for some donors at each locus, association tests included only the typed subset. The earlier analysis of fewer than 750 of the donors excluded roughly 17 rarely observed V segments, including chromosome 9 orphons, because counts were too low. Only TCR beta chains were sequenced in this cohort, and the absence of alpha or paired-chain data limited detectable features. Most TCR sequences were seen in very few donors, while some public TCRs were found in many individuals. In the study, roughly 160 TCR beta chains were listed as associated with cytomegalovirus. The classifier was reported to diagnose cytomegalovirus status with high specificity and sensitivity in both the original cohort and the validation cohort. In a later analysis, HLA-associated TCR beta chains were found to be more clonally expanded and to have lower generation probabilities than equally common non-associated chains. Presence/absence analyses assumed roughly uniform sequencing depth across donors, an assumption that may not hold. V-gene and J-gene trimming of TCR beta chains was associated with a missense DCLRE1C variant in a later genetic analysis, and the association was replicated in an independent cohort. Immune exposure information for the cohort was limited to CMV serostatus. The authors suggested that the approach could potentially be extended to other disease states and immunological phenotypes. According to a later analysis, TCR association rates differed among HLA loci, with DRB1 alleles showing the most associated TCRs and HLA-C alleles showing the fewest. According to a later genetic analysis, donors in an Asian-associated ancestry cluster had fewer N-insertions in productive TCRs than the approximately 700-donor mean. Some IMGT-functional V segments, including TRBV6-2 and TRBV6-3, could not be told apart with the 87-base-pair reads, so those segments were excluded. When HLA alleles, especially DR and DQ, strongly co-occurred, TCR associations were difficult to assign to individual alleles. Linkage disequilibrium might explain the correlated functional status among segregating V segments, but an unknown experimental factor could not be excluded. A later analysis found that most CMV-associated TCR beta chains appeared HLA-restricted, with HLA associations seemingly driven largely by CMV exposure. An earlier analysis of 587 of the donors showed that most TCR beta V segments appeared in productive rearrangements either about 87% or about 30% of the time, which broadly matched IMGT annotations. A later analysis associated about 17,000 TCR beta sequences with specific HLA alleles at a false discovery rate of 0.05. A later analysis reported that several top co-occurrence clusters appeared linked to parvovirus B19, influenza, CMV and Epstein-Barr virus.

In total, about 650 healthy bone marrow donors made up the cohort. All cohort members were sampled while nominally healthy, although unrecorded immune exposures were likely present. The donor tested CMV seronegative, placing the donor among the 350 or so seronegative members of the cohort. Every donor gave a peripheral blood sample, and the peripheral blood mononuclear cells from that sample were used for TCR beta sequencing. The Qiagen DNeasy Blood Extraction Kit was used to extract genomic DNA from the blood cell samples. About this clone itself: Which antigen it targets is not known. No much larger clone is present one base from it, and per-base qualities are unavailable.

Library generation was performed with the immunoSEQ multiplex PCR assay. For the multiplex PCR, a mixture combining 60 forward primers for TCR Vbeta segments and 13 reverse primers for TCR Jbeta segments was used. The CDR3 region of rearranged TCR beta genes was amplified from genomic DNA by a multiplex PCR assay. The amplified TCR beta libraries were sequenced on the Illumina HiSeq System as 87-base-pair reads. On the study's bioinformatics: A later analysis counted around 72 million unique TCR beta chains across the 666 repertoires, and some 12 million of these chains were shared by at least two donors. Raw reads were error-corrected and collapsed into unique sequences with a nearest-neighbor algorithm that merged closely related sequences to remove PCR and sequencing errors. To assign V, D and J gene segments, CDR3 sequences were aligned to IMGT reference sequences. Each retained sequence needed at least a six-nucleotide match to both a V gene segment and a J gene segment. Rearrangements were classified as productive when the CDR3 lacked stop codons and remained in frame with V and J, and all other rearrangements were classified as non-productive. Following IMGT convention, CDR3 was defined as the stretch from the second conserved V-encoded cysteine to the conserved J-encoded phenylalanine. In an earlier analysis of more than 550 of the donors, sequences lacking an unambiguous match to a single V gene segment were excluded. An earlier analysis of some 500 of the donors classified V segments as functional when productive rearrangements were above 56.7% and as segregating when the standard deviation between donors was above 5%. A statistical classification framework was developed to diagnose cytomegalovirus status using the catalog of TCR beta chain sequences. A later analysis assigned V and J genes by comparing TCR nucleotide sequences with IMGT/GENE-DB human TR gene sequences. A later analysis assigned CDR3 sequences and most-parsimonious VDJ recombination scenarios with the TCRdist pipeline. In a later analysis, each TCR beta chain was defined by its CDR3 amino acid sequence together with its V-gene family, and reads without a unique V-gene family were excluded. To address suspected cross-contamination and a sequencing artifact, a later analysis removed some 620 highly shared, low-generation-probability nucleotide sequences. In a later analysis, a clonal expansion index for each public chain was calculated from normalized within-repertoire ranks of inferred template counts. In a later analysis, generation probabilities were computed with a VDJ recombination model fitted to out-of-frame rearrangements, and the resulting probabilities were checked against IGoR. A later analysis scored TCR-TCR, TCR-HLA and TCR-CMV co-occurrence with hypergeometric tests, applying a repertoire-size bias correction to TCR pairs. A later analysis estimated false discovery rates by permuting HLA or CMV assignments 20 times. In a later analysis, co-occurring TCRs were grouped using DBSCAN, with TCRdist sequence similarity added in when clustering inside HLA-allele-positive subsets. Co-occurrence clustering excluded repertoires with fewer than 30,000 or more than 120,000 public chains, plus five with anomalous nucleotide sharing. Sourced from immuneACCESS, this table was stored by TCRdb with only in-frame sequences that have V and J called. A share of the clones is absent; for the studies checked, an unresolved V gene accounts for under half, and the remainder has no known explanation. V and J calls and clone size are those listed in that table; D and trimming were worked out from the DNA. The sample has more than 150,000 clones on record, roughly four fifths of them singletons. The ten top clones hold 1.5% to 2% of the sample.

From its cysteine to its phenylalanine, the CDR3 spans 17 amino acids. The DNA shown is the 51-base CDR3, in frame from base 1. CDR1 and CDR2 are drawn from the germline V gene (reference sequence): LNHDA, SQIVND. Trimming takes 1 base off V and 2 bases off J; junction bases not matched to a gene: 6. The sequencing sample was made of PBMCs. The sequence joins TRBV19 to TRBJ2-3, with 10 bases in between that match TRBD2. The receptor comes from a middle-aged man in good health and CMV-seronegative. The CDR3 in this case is CASSIASTSGPTDTQYF. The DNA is TGTGCCAGTAGTATAGCTTCGACTAGCGGGCCCACAGATACGCAGTATTTT.